This T cell receptor (beta chain) is drawn from a study of T cell responses to AZD1222 COVID-19 vaccine. Study-level points and caveats: Clonal diversity was possibly underestimated, and the donors were mostly white British, with more females. Repertoires were obtained solely post-peak T cell response. A reported finding is that nearly half of spike-specific TCRs target unmutated variant regions. Spike-wide vaccine-associated CD4 TCRs dominated at 160-218 and 743-854.

This clone was seen only once. Its antigen is as yet unknown. V lost 1 base to trimming and J lost 5 bases, with 8 bases between them. Germline loops: CDR1 SGHTA, CDR2 FQGNSA. CDR3 length equals 13 residues. Profiled with immunoSEQ multiplex PCR; TCRdb holds only in-frame clones, not every one. The sample records 100,000 to 150,000 clones, about nine tenths being singletons. This clonotype was obtained from an adult in good health. The chain uses TRBV7-2 and TRBJ1-1; a possible D gene is TRBD1 (5 bases). Sequencing was performed on peripheral blood, taken on day 0 of MenACWY control vaccination. The CDR3 sequence: CASSLGGRTEAFF. CDR3 nucleotides: TGTGCCAGCAGCTTAGGGGGGAGGACTGAAGCTTTCTTT.